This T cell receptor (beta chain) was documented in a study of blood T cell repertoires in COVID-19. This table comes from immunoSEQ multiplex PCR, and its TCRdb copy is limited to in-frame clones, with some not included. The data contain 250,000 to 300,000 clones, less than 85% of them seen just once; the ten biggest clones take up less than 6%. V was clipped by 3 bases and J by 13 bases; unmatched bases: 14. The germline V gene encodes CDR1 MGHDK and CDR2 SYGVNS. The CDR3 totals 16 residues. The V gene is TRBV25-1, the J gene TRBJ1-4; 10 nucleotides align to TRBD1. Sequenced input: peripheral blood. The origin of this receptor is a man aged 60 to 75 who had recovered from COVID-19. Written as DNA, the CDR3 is TGTGCCAGCAGTGATAAAAGGACAGGGGGTTCTGGGGTACTGTTTTTT. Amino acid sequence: CASSDKRTGGSGVLFF.